What follows is one TCR beta chain and its context. What it recognizes is unknown. The data were taken from a study of OX40 agonist ivuxolimab in advanced cancers. The CDR3 contains 13 residues. Study conclusions and caveats: CD4+ and CD8+ T cells in blood underwent clonal expansion by week 6 at 0.1 to 3.0 mg/kg.

Sequencing was performed with immunoSEQ multiplex PCR; in TCRdb, only in-frame clones are kept and a portion is missing. The data hold 98,000 or so clones, with roughly 91% observed a single time. The sample in question was CD4+ or CD8+ T cells sorted from blood, obtained in a trial of the OX40 agonist ivuxolimab. This chain connects TRBV21-1 to TRBJ1-3. TRBV21-1 is an annotated pseudogene. This sequence was found in an adult with an advanced solid tumor such as melanoma, head and neck, liver or kidney cancer. The CDR3 DNA reads as TGTGCCAGCAGATCGACGGTAAGAAACACCATATATTTT. It is translated as CASRSTVRNTIYF.